This TCR beta chain was sequenced during a study of blood T cell repertoires in COVID-19. Study summary: Specimens from acute and convalescent COVID-19 originated in the United States, Italy and Spain. The analysed material was cDNA or gDNA that came from T cells, B-cell-depleted T cells, or PBMCs.

As processed by the authors: Nucleated cell number was recorded as an estimate derived from reference gene primer amplification. Clones were sequenced by immunoSEQ multiplex PCR, and TCRdb holds only the in-frame ones, with some missing. V and J calls and clone size are copied from that table; D and trimming were computed from the DNA. The repertoire holds roughly 75,000 clones, approximately 86% seen once, with 6.3% in the top ten. Seattle participants joined during active infection and were tracked over time. This receptor was taken from an elderly man with COVID-19, enrolled during active disease. The sample taken for sequencing was peripheral blood.

CDR3 residues: CASSRTSGTGPGEPQHF. CDR3 DNA: TGTGCCAGCAGCCGGACCTCCGGGACAGGGCCTGGGGAGCCCCAGCATTTT. This rearrangement joins TRBV6-2 or TRBV6-3 to TRBJ1-5, with 9 bases lining up with TRBD1. Germline lookup yields CDR1 MNHEY and CDR2 SVGEGT. V was pared by 6 bases and J by 8 bases, with 17 bases of the junction left unmatched. The CDR3 contains 17 residues.